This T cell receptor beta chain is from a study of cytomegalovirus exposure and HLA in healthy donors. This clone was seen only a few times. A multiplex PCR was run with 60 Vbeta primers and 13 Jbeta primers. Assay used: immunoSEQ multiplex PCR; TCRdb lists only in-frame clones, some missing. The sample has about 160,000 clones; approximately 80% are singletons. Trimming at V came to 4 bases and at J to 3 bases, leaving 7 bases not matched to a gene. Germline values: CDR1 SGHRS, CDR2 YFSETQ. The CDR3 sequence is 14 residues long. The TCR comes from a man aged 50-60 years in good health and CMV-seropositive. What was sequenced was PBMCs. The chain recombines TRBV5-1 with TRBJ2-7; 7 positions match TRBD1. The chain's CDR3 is CASSLGQRNYEQYF. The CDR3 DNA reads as TGCGCCAGCAGCCTGGGACAGCGAAACTACGAGCAGTACTTC. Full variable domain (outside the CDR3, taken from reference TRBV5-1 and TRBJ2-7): KAGVTQTPRYLIKTRGQQVTLSCSPISGHRSVSWYQQTPGQGLQFLFEYFSETQRNKGNFPGRFSGRQFSNSRSEMNVSTLELGDSALYLCASSLGQRNYEQYFGPGTRLTVT.